The 16 T cell receptor beta chains below all came from one sample that was sequenced in a study of blood T cell repertoires in COVID-19. The method was immunoSEQ multiplex PCR; TCRdb's version includes in-frame clones alone and lacks a portion of them. This table holds some 190,000 clones, 75% to 85% found once. The material sequenced was PBMCs or T cells enriched from blood (not recorded which). The receptors stem from a man between 25 and 39 years old with acute COVID-19.

A single count supports this clone. This CDR3 reads CASSFGTGVADTQYF. As DNA, the CDR3 is TGTGCCAGCAGCTTTGGGACAGGGGTGGCAGATACGCAGTATTTT. V usage is TRBV11-1 and J usage is TRBJ2-3; 10 bases align to TRBD1. Per germline, CDR1 SGHAT and CDR2 FQDESV (reference sequence). The junction had 4 bases not matched to a gene; V was cut back by 3 bases and J by 4 bases. There are 15 residues in the CDR3. Drawing the rest from reference TRBV11-1 and TRBJ2-3, the complete variable domain is EAEVAQSPRYKITEKSQAVAFWCDPISGHATLYWYRQILGQGPELLVQFQDESVVDDSQLPKDRFSAERLKGVDSTLKIQPAELGDSAMYLCASSFGTGVADTQYFGPGTRLTVL.

The rearrangement uses TRBV7-3 and TRBJ2-7; 7 nucleotides align to TRBD1. The ends lost 6 bases at V and 2 bases at J; junction bases unmatched: 10. This CDR3 is built from 15 residues. Germline loops: CDR1 SGHTA, CDR2 FQGTGA. The CDR3 sequence is CASRVSTGIAYEQYF. Here the CDR3 DNA reads TGTGCCAGCAGGGTTTCGACAGGGATTGCCTACGAGCAGTACTTC.

The gene calls are TRBV10-3 and TRBJ1-3; 9 nucleotides agree with TRBD1. The CDR3 spans 17 residues. V shed 6 bases, J shed 3 bases, and the junction held 12 bases outside the gene matches. The germline gives CDR1 ENHRY, CDR2 SYGVKD. The CDR3 region is CAISYGTGQLGGNTIYF. In DNA, the CDR3 is TGTGCCATCAGCTACGGGACAGGGCAGCTAGGTGGAAACACCATATATTTT.

J is TRBJ1-2 and V is TRBV5-1; 10 bases match TRBD1. Germline V lookup: CDR1 SGHRS, CDR2 YFSETQ. The CDR3 loop spans 15 amino acids. With 2 bases clipped from V and 5 bases from J, the junction kept 6 bases outside the gene matches. CDR3 sequence reads: CASSLAGTGEYGYTF. CDR3 nucleotide sequence: TGCGCCAGCAGCTTAGCCGGGACAGGGGAGTATGGCTACACCTTC.

The chain recombines TRBV29-1 with TRBJ1-1, with D hard to call. V dropped 8 bases and J dropped 2 bases, with 12 bases sitting between them. Per the germline V gene, CDR1 is SQVTM and CDR2 is ANQGSEA. CDR3 length: 12 residues. The CDR3 spells CSPRGPNTEAFF. Here the CDR3 DNA reads TGCAGCCCCCGAGGGCCCAACACTGAAGCTTTCTTT.

The chain employs TRBV9 and TRBJ2-7; TRBD2 is a possible D gene (7 bases). This CDR3 spans 12 amino acids. Between the trimmed V and J ends, which lost 4 bases and 6 bases, there was a span of 11 bases. Germline V gene sequence: CDR1 SGDLS, CDR2 YYNGEE. The CDR3 protein is CASSRGAGEQYF. CDR3 DNA sequence: TGTGCCAGCAGCCGGGGGGCAGGCGAGCAGTACTTC.

This clone showed up just once. The chain links TRBV6-5 to TRBJ1-1; the match to TRBD1 covers 7 bases. The CDR3 sequence is 12 residues long. Trimming at V came to 5 bases and at J to 7 bases, leaving 4 bases not matched to a gene. CDR1 and CDR2 from the germline V gene are MNHEY and SVGAGI. CDR3 bases: TGTGCCAGCAGTAGACAGGGTTTTGAAGCTTTCTTT. Translation: CASSRQGFEAFF.

V usage is TRBV9 and J usage is TRBJ2-3, with TRBD2 matching 7 bases. CDR1 SGDLS and CDR2 YYNGEE come from the germline V gene. Trimming removed 0 bases from V and 3 bases from J; junction bases left unmatched: 4. This CDR3 is built from 15 residues. CDR3 bases: TGTGCCAGCAGCGTAGAGGGGACTACAACAGATACGCAGTATTTT. Protein sequence: CASSVEGTTTDTQYF. The full variable domain, with the rest looked up from reference TRBV9 and TRBJ2-3, is DSGVTQTPKHLITATGQRVTLRCSPRSGDLSVYWYQQSLDQGLQFLIQYYNGEERAKGNILERFSAQQFPDLHSELNLSSLELGDSALYFCASSVEGTTTDTQYFGPGTRLTVL.

A single count supports this clone. The rearrangement uses TRBV5-6 and TRBJ1-2; the match to TRBD1 covers 8 bases. The J segment lost 4 bases and the V segment lost 3 bases, leaving 5 bases of the junction unmatched. The CDR3 length is 14 residues. Germline V gene lookup returns CDR1 SGHDT and CDR2 YYEEEE. The CDR3 sequence is CASSSRDRIYGYTF. The CDR3 region has the DNA TGTGCCAGCAGCTCCCGGGACAGGATCTATGGCTACACCTTC.

The CDR3 DNA reads TGTGCCAGTAGTTCCCGGCTGGGACAGGGGAATGAAAAACTGTTTTTT. Translation gives CASSSRLGQGNEKLFF. J is TRBJ1-4 and V is TRBV19, with 10 bases identical to TRBD1. From germline, CDR1 is LNHDA and CDR2 SQIVND (reference sequence). After removal of 5 bases from V and 5 bases from J, the junction contained 8 bases not matched to a gene. The CDR3 is made up of 16 amino acids.

This chain uses TRBV12-5 with TRBJ1-2; D not certain. The V gene lost 6 bases and the J gene lost 2 bases, with 13 bases spanning the gap. From germline, CDR1 is LGHNT and CDR2 FRNRAP. This CDR3 is built from 14 residues. DNA of the CDR3: TGTGCTAGTGGAAAATTCGTGGAGAACTATGGCTACACCTTC. This codes for CASGKFVENYGYTF.

This rearrangement joins TRBV27 to TRBJ2-5; TRBD2 matches at 12 bases. Trimming cost V 5 bases and J 5 bases; bases outside gene matches: 12. CDR3 length: 17 amino acids. Germline lookup yields CDR1 MNHEY and CDR2 SMNVEV (reference sequence). DNA for the CDR3: TGTGCCAGCAGTCTCCGTCTACTAGCGGGGGGCGGGGAGACCCAGTACTTC. Translation gives CASSLRLLAGGGETQYF.

The J gene is TRBJ2-7, the V gene TRBV3-1 (or the pseudogene TRBV3-2), with unresolved D. The length of the CDR3 is 11 residues. V lost 1 base and J 6 bases, leaving 4 bases between the germline ends. Per the germline V gene, CDR1 is LGHDT and CDR2 is YNNKEL (reference sequence). Here the CDR3 DNA reads TGTGCCAGCAGCCAAGTCGGCGAGCAGTACTTC. This gives the protein CASSQVGEQYF.

The V call is TRBV30, the J call TRBJ1-5, with a possible D match to TRBD1 (5 bases). V was clipped by 4 bases and J by 0 bases, with 7 bases between them. Germline V gene data show CDR1 as GTSNPN and CDR2 as SVGIG (reference sequence). This CDR3 is 13 amino acids long. As DNA, the CDR3 is TGTGCCTGGAAGGGGATTAGCAATCAGCCCCAGCATTTT. Protein sequence: CAWKGISNQPQHF.

This chain joins TRBV27 and TRBJ1-6; no firm D call. This CDR3 has 15 amino acids. Germline V gene sequence: CDR1 MNHEY, CDR2 SMNVEV (reference sequence). The ends were cut back, 3 bases at V and 5 bases at J, with 11 bases in the middle. The DNA of the CDR3 is TGTGCCAGCAGTTTCGCGGGAGTGAATAATTCACCCCTCCACTTT. This encodes CASSFAGVNNSPLHF.

The rearrangement links TRBV27 to TRBJ1-5; 8 positions match TRBD1. There are 15 residues in the CDR3. V trimming: 6 bases; J trimming: 4 bases; junction bases outside the gene matches: 8. CDR1 MNHEY and CDR2 SMNVEV come from the germline V gene (reference sequence). The CDR3 loop reads CASSPGGARNQPQHF. CDR3 nucleotide sequence: TGTGCCAGCAGCCCAGGGGGCGCGCGGAATCAGCCCCAGCATTTT.